These 15 T cell receptor beta chains came from one sample sequenced in a study of blood T cell repertoires in COVID-19. The protocol was immunoSEQ multiplex PCR, while the TCRdb copy is restricted to in-frame clones and leaves out a portion. The data contain around 130,000 clones, 86% of them singletons. The specimen sequenced was peripheral blood. All receptors derive from a man aged 35-49 years with acute or convalescent COVID-19.

This clone was seen a single time. The gene calls are TRBV6-6 and TRBJ1-1; perhaps TRBD1 as D (6 bases). This CDR3 has 15 residues. V lost 5 bases, J lost 3 bases, and 16 bases lay in between. The germline gives CDR1 MNHNY, CDR2 SVGAGI (reference sequence). The CDR3 reads CASSGTGGRDTEAFF. In nucleotides, the CDR3 is TGTGCCAGCAGTGGAACTGGGGGCCGGGACACTGAAGCTTTCTTT.

The chain carries TRBV6-5 and TRBJ1-2, with TRBD1 as a possible D gene (6 bases). The CDR3 runs to 13 residues. The V gene's germline CDR1 is MNHEY and CDR2 SVGAGI. The V end was cut by 5 bases, the J end by 3 bases, with 10 bases between. Here the CDR3 DNA reads TGTGCCAGCAGTCTACAGGGCGACTATGGCTACACCTTC. It codes for CASSLQGDYGYTF.

Written as DNA, the CDR3 is TGTGCCAGCAGCCTTCAGACTAGCGGGGTGGTTGAGCAGTTCTTC. Amino acids: CASSLQTSGVVEQFF. This chain joins TRBV3-1 (or the pseudogene TRBV3-2) and TRBJ2-1; 11 nucleotides match TRBD2. V shed 4 bases and J 9 bases; nucleotides not matched to a gene: 8. The germline CDR1 and CDR2 sequences are LGHDT and YNNKEL (reference sequence). This CDR3 region has 15 residues.

The CDR3 sequence is CASSHLSPQADTQYF. In nucleotides, the CDR3 is TGCGCCAGCAGCCACTTATCCCCACAGGCAGATACGCAGTATTTT. The chain is built from TRBV4-1 and TRBJ2-3; weak D call: TRBD1 (5 bases). This CDR3 spans 15 amino acids. Between the trimmed V and J ends, which lost 3 bases and 4 bases, there was a span of 14 bases. Germline-derived CDR1 and CDR2 are MGHRA and YSYEKL.

Points on this clone: Other nucleotide sequences from this sample produce the same CDR3. In DNA, the CDR3 is TGTGCCAGCTCACCGACAGGGGACGGCTACACCTTC. It encodes CASSPTGDGYTF. This sequence joins TRBV18 and TRBJ1-2, with 8 bases aligning to TRBD1. CDR1 and CDR2 from the germline V gene are KGHSH and LQKENI. The V segment lost 3 bases and the J segment 8 bases; nucleotides outside the gene matches: 2. The CDR3 contains 12 residues.

This sequence joins TRBV14 and TRBJ1-1; no firm D call. V was cut by 4 bases and J by 0 bases, with 12 bases left in between. Germline V lookup: CDR1 SGHDN, CDR2 FVKESK. The CDR3 is made up of 15 amino acids. The CDR3 loop is CASSRGGSMNTEAFF. DNA for the CDR3: TGTGCCAGCAGCCGAGGTGGGTCAATGAACACTGAAGCTTTCTTT.

The chain combines TRBV5-5 with TRBJ1-5, with D perhaps matching TRBD1 (6 bases). Trimming cost V 4 bases and J 3 bases, with 11 bases left between them. From germline, CDR1 is SGHKS and CDR2 YYEKEE (reference sequence). The CDR3 is made up of 14 amino acids. DNA for the CDR3: TGTGCCAGCAGCCCCGGACAGATCAATCAGCCCCAGCATTTT. It translates to CASSPGQINQPQHF.

This chain joins TRBV5-5 and TRBJ2-7, with D unresolved. Germline CDR1 is SGHKS and CDR2 is YYEKEE (reference sequence). V shed 0 bases and J shed 3 bases, with 4 bases lying between them. The CDR3 sequence is 12 residues long. CDR3 in DNA: TGTGCCAGCAGCTTGGGCGGCTACGAGCAGTACTTC. Translation: CASSLGGYEQYF. Complete variable domain (other parts from reference TRBV5-5 and TRBJ2-7): DAGVTQSPTHLIKTRGQQVTLRCSPISGHKSVSWYQQVLGQGPQFIFQYYEKEERGRGNFPDRFSARQFPNYSSELNVNALLLGDSALYLCASSLGGYEQYFGPGTRLTVT.

The V and J genes are TRBV9 and TRBJ2-7, with D possibly TRBD2 on 5 matching bases. Germline-derived CDR1 and CDR2 are SGDLS and YYNGEE. CDR3 length: 12 amino acids. Trimming removed 1 base at V and 6 bases at J, with 8 bases between. CDR3 in DNA: TGTGCCAGCAGCGTATCCGGGGTCGAGCAGTACTTC. Amino acid sequence: CASSVSGVEQYF.

This clone was recorded a few times. The genes are TRBV19 and TRBJ2-1, with 10 positions matching TRBD2. The CDR3 has 14 amino acids. CDR1 LNHDA and CDR2 SQIVND come from the germline V gene (reference sequence). J was trimmed by 4 bases and V by 6 bases; bases with no gene match: 3. CDR3 protein: CASRQAGGYNEQFF. The CDR3 nucleotides read TGTGCCAGTAGGCAAGCGGGAGGGTACAATGAGCAGTTCTTC. The entire variable domain, with the rest obtained from reference TRBV19 and TRBJ2-1, is as follows: DGGITQSPKYLFRKEGQNVTLSCEQNLNHDAMYWYRQDPGQGLRLIYYSQIVNDFQKGDIAEGYSVSREKKESFPLTVTSAQKNPTAFYLCASRQAGGYNEQFFGPGTRLTVL.

This chain uses TRBV5-5 with TRBJ2-5, with a tentative D call TRBD2 (5 bases). Trimming left V 0 bases short and J 5 bases short, with 5 bases between. The germline gives CDR1 SGHKS, CDR2 YYEKEE (reference sequence). The CDR3 totals 12 residues. In DNA, the CDR3 is TGTGCCAGCAGCTTGGGGGAGGAGACCCAGTACTTC. Translated: CASSLGEETQYF.

CDR3 loop: CSVVYTGGFEAFF. For the CDR3, the DNA is TGCAGCGTTGTTTATACAGGAGGGTTTGAGGCTTTCTTT. This rearrangement joins TRBV29-1 to TRBJ1-1; perhaps TRBD1 as D (5 bases). The CDR3 is made up of 13 amino acids. V lost 4 bases to trimming and J lost 11 bases, with 20 bases between them. Per the germline V gene, CDR1 is SQVTM and CDR2 is ANQGSEA.

This clone showed up just a few times. The J gene is TRBJ1-2, the V gene TRBV15, with TRBD1 as a possible D gene (6 bases). This CDR3 spans 16 amino acids. V was cut by 9 bases and J by 1 base, with 21 bases left in between. Germline V CDR1 and CDR2: LNHNV, YYDKDF (reference sequence). CDR3 nucleotide sequence: TGTGCCACGATGGGACACCCGGATTACTTTAACTATGGCTACACCTTC. Translated: CATMGHPDYFNYGYTF.

This chain uses TRBV27 with TRBJ1-2; 7 bases line up with TRBD1. There are 15 residues in the CDR3. Germline V gene data show CDR1 as MNHEY and CDR2 as SMNVEV (reference sequence). Trimming cost V 0 bases and J 4 bases; bases outside gene matches: 5. This CDR3 reads CASSLSPDRIYGYTF. DNA of the CDR3: TGTGCCAGCAGTTTATCCCCGGACAGGATCTATGGCTACACCTTC.

The genes are TRBV20-1 and TRBJ2-4; TRBD1 aligns across 12 bases. V lost 3 bases and J lost 15; bases outside the gene matches: 9. The germline gives CDR1 DFQATT, CDR2 SNEGSKA (reference sequence). This CDR3 comprises 13 residues. CDR3 protein: CSASSGDRGLGYF. CDR3 bases: TGCAGTGCTAGTTCAGGGGACAGGGGGCTCGGGTACTTC.